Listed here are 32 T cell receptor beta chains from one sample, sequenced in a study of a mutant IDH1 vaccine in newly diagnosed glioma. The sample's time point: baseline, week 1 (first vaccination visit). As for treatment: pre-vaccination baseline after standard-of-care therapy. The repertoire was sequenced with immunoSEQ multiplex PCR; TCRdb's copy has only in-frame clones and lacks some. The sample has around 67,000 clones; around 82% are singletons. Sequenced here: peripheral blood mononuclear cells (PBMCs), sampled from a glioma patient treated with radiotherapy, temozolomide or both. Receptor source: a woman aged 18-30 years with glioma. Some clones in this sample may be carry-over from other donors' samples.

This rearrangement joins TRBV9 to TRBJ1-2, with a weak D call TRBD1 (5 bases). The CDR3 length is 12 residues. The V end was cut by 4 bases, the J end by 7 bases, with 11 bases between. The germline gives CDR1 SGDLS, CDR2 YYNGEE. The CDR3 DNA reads TGTGCCAGCAGCCCGGGGACGGGTGGCTACACCTTC. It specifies CASSPGTGGYTF. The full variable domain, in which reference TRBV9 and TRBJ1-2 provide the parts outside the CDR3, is DSGVTQTPKHLITATGQRVTLRCSPRSGDLSVYWYQQSLDQGLQFLIQYYNGEERAKGNILERFSAQQFPDLHSELNLSSLELGDSALYFCASSPGTGGYTFGSGTRLTVV.

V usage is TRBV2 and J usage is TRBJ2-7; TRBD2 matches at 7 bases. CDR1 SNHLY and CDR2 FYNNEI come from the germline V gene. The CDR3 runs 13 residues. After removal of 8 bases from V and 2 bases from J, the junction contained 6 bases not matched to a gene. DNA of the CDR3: TGTGCCAGCGGTCTAGCGGAAACCTACGAGCAGTACTTC. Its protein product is CASGLAETYEQYF.

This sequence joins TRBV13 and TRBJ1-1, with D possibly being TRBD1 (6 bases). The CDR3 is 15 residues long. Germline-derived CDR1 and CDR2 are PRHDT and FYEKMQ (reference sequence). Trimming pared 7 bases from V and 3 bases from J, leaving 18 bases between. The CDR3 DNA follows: TGTGCCAGCAACACACCGGGGGGCGCGTACACTGAAGCTTTCTTT. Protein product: CASNTPGGAYTEAFF.

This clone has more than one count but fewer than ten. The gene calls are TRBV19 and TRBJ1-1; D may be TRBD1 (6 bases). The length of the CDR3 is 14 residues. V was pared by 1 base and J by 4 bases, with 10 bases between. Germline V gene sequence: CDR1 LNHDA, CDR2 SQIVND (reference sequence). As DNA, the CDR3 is TGTGCCAGTAGTATAGTAGGCAGGGGCACTGAAGCTTTCTTT. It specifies CASSIVGRGTEAFF.

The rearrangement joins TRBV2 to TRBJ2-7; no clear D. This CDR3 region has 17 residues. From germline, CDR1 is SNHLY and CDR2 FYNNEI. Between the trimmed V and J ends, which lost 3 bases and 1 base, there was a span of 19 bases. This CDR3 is CASSEVARQSHSYEQYF. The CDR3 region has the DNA TGTGCCAGCAGTGAGGTTGCCCGCCAGTCCCATTCCTACGAGCAGTACTTC.

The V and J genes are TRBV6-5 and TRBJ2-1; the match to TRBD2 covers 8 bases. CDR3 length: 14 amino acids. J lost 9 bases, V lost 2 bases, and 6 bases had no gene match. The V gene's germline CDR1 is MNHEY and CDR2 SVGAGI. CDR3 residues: CASSYGAGGGEQFF. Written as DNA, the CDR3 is TGTGCCAGCAGTTACGGGGCGGGGGGAGGTGAGCAGTTCTTC.

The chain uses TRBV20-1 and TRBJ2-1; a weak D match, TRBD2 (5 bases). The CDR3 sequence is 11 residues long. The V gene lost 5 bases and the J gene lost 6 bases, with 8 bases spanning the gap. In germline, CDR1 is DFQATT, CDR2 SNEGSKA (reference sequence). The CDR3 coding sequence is TGCAGTGCTCGGGGTACCAATGAGCAGTTCTTC. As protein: CSARGTNEQFF.

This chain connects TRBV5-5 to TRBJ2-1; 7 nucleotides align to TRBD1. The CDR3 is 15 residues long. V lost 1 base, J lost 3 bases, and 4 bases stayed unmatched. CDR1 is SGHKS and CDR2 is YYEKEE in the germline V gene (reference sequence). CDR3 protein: CASSLMAGGYNEQFF. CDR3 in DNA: TGTGCCAGCAGCTTGATGGCAGGGGGCTACAATGAGCAGTTCTTC.

CDR3 in DNA: TGTGCCTGGAGTGAGGGACTTAACTATGGCTACACCTTC. Its protein product is CAWSEGLNYGYTF. This chain links TRBV30 with TRBJ1-2, with D tentatively TRBD1 (5 bases). The ends were cut back, 1 base at V and 1 base at J, with 7 bases in the middle. CDR1 GTSNPN and CDR2 SVGIG come from the germline V gene (reference sequence). CDR3 size: 13 residues.

CDR3 loop: CSVDERTGSKDRVYGYTF. In nucleotides, the CDR3 is TGCAGCGTCGATGAGAGGACAGGGTCTAAGGACAGGGTCTATGGCTACACCTTC. The chain combines TRBV29-1 with TRBJ1-2, with 8 positions matching TRBD1. After removal of 6 bases from V and 4 bases from J, the junction contained 22 bases not matched to a gene. Germline CDR1 reads SQVTM; CDR2 reads ANQGSEA. There are 18 residues in the CDR3.

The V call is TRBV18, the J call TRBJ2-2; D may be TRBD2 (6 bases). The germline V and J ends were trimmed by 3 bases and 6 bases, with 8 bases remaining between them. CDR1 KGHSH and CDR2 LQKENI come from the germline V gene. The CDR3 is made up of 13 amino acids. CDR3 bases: TGTGCCAGCTCACCTAGGAGGGCCGGGGAGCTGTTTTTT. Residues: CASSPRRAGELFF.

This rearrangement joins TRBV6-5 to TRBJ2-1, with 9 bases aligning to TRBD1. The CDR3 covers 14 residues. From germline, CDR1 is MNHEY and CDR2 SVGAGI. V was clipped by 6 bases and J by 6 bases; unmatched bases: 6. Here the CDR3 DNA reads TGTGCCAGCAGCCGGGACAGGGTCACCAATGAGCAGTTCTTC. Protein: CASSRDRVTNEQFF.

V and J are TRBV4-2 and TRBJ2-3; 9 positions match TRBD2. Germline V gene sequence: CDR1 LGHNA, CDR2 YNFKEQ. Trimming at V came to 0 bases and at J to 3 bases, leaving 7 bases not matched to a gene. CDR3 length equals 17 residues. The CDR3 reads CASSQDLSGGPTDTQYF. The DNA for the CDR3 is TGTGCCAGCAGCCAAGATCTCAGCGGGGGGCCAACAGATACGCAGTATTTT.

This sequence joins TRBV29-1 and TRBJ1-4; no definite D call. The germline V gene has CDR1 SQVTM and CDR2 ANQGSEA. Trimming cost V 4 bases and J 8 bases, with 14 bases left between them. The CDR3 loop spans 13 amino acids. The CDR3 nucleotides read TGCAGCGTTGGAGAGGGCGGGTGGGAAAAACTGTTTTTT. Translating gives CSVGEGGWEKLFF.

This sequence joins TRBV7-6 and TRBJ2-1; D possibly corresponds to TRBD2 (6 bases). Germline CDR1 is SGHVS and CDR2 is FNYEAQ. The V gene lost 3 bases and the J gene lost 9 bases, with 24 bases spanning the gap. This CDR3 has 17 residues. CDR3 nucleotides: TGTGCCAGCAGCTTGGGACTCCGTGGTGTTCAAAAGGGTGAGCAGTTCTTC. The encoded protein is CASSLGLRGVQKGEQFF.

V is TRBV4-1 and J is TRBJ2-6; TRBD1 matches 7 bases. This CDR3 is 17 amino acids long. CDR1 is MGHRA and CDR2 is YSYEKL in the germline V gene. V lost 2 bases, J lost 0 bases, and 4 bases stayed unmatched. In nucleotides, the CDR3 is TGCGCCAGCAGCCAAACAGGGGCCCGCTCTGGGGCCAACGTCCTGACTTTC. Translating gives CASSQTGARSGANVLTF.

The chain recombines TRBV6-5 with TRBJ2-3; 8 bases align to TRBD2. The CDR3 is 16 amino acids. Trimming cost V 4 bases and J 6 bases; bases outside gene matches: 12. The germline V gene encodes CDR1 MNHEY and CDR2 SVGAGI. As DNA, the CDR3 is TGTGCCAGCAGTTGGCTTGGGACTAGTGCCGGGGATACGCAGTATTTT. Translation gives CASSWLGTSAGDTQYF.

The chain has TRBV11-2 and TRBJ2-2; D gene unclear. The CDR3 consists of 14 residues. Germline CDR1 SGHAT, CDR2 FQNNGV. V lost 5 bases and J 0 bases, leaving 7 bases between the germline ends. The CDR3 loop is CASSRYTNTGELFF. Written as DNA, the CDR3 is TGTGCCAGCAGCCGTTACACGAACACCGGGGAGCTGTTTTTT.

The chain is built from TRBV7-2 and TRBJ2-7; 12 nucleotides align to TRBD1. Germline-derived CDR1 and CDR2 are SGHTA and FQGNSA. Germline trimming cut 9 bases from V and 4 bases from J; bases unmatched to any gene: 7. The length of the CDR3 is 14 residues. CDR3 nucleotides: TGTGCCAGTTTTCCGGGACAGGGGGCTTACGAGCAGTACTTC. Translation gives CASFPGQGAYEQYF.

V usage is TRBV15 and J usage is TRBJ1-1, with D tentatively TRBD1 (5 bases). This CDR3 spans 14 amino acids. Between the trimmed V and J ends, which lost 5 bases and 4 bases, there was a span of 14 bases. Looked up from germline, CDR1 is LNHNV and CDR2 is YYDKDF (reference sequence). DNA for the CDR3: TGTGCCACCAGCCTAGAGGGGCTTGGCACTGAAGCTTTCTTT. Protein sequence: CATSLEGLGTEAFF.

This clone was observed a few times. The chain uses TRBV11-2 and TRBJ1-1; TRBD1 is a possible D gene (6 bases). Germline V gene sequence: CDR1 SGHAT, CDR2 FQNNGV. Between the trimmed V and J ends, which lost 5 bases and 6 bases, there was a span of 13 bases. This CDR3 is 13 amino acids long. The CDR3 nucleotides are TGTGCCAGCAGCGGTATACAGGGCCCTGAAGCTTTCTTT. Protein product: CASSGIQGPEAFF. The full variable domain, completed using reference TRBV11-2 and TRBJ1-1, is EAGVAQSPRYKIIEKRQSVAFWCNPISGHATLYWYQQILGQGPKLLIQFQNNGVVDDSQLPKDRFSAERLKGVDSTLKIQPAKLEDSAVYLCASSGIQGPEAFFGQGTRLTVV.

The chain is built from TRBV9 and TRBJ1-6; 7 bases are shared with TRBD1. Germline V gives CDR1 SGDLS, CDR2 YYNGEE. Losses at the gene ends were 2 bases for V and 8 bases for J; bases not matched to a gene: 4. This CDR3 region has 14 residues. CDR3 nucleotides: TGTGCCAGCAGCGTCGGGCAGGGGGATTCACCCCTCCACTTT. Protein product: CASSVGQGDSPLHF. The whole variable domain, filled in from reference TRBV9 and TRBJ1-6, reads DSGVTQTPKHLITATGQRVTLRCSPRSGDLSVYWYQQSLDQGLQFLIQYYNGEERAKGNILERFSAQQFPDLHSELNLSSLELGDSALYFCASSVGQGDSPLHFGNGTRLTVT.

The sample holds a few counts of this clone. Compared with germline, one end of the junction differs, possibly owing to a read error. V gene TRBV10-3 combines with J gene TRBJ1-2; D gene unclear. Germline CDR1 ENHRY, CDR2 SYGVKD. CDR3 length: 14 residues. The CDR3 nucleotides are TGTGCCATCAGTGAGTCAAGCAGGAACTCTGGCTACACCTTC. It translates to CAISESSRNSGYTF.

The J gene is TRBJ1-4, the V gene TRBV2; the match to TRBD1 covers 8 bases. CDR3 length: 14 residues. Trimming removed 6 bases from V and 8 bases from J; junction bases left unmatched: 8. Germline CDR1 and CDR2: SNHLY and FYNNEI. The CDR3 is CASRSRTGSEKLFF. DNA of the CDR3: TGTGCCAGCAGGAGTAGGACAGGGAGCGAAAAACTGTTTTTT.

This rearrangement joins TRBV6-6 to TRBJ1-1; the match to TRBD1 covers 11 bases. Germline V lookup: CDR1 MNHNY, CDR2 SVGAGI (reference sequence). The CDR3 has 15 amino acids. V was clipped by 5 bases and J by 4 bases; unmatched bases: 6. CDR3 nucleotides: TGTGCCAGCAGTGGACAGGGGGCTCTTAGCACTGAAGCTTTCTTT. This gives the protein CASSGQGALSTEAFF.

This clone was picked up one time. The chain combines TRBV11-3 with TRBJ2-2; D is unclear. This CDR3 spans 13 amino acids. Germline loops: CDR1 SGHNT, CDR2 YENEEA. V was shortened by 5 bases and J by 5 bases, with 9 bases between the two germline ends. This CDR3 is CASSVIGTGELFF. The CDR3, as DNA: TGTGCCAGCAGCGTAATAGGTACCGGGGAGCTGTTTTTT.

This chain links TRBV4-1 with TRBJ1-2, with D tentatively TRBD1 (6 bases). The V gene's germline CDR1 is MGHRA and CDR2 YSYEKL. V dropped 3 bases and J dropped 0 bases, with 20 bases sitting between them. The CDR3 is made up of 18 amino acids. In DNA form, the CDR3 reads TGCGCCAGCAGCCACCGGGGTTGGGGGGCTCAAGCTAACTATGGCTACACCTTC. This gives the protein CASSHRGWGAQANYGYTF.

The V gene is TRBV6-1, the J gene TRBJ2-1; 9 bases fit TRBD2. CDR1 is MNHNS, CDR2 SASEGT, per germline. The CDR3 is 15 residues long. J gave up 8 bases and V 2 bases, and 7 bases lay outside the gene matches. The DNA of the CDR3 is TGTGCCAGCAGTGAATTAGCGGGGGATTCAGATGAGCAGTTCTTC. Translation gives CASSELAGDSDEQFF.

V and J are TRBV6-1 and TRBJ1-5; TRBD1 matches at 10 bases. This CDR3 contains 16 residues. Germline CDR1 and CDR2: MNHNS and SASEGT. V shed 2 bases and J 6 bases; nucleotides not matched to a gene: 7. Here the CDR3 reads CASSEMGQGFAQPQHF. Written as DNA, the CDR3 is TGTGCCAGCAGTGAAATGGGACAGGGGTTTGCTCAGCCCCAGCATTTT.

The CDR3 loop reads CSVSPWGDNEQFF. The CDR3, as DNA: TGCAGCGTTTCGCCCTGGGGCGACAATGAGCAGTTCTTC. J is TRBJ2-1 and V is TRBV29-1, with D possibly being TRBD1 (5 bases). CDR1 is SQVTM and CDR2 is ANQGSEA in the germline V gene. The ends were cut back, 5 bases at V and 5 bases at J, with 13 bases in the middle. The CDR3 runs to 13 residues.

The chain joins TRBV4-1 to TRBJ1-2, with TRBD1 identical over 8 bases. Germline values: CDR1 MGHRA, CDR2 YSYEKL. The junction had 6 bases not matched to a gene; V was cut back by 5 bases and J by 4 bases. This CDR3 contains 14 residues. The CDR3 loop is CASSVGQGGYGYTF. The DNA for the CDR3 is TGCGCCAGCAGCGTCGGACAGGGAGGCTATGGCTACACCTTC.

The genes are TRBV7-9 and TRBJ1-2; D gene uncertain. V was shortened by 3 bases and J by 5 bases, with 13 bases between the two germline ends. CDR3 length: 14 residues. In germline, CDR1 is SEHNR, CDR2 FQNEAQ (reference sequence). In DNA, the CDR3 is TGTGCCAGCAGCTTTCCATTGAAACCATATGGCTACACCTTC. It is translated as CASSFPLKPYGYTF. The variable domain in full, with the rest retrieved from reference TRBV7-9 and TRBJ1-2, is DTGVSQNPRHKITKRGQNVTFRCDPISEHNRLYWYRQTLGQGPEFLTYFQNEAQLEKSRLLSDRFSAERPKGSFSTLEIQRTEQGDSAMYLCASSFPLKPYGYTFGSGTRLTVV.